This T cell receptor beta chain was recorded in a study of response to subunit inactivated influenza vaccine. Overall study findings and caveats: The authors suggested that every seasonal influenza vaccination recruits few new T cells.

V shed 0 bases and J shed 5 bases, with 19 bases lying between them. The length of the CDR3 is 17 residues. The germline V gene encodes CDR1 LGHNA and CDR2 YNFKEQ. TCRdb independently ran MiXCR on the RT-PCR reads; one entry per CDR3 protein. The sample lists more than 700,000 distinct CDR3 sequences, around 20% occurring once. In regard to this clonotype: Its antigen is as yet unknown.

The TCR sequence derives from a man aged 45-60 years who received an inactivated influenza vaccine. The V gene is TRBV4-2, the J gene TRBJ1-2, with a tentative D call TRBD1 (6 bases). The specimen comprised PBMCs from blood, sampled about 5 days after vaccination. CDR3: CASSQEGDRRGLYGYTF. The CDR3 DNA sequence: TGTGCCAGCAGCCAAGAAGGAGACAGGAGGGGTCTATATGGCTACACCTTC.